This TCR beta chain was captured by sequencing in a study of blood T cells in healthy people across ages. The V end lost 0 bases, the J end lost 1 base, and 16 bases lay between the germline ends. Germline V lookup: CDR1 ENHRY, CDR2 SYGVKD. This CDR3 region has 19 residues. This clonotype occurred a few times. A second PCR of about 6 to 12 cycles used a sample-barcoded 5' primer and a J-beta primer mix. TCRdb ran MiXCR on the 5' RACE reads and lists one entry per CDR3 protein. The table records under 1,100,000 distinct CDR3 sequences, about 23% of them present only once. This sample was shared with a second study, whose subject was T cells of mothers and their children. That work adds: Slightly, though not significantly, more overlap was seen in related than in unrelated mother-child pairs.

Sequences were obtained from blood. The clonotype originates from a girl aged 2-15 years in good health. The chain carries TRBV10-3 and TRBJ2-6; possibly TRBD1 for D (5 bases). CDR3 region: CAISESVGQTLSGANVLTF. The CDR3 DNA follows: TGTGCCATCAGTGAGTCTGTCGGACAAACCCTTTCTGGGGCCAACGTCCTGACTTTC.